These 23 T cell receptor beta chains were sequenced from one sample in a study of shared clonotypes between healthy human individuals. Method: immunoSEQ multiplex PCR; TCRdb's copy keeps in-frame clones and lacks some. The table records about 490,000 clones, approximately 80% of them present only once. Source material: PBMCs. Receptor source: a woman aged 40 to 55 in good health. Some clones in this sample may be carry-over from other donors' samples.

This clone has ten or more counts. The chain is built from TRBV28 and TRBJ1-3, with D unresolved. CDR3 length: 14 amino acids. CDR1 MDHEN and CDR2 SYDVKM come from the germline V gene. Trimming stripped 6 bases from V and 2 bases from J, with 11 bases between. The CDR3 sequence is CASRSREPGNTIYF. The CDR3 nucleotides are TGTGCCAGCAGGTCCCGAGAGCCTGGAAACACCATATATTTT.

The table lists this clone with a few counts. V usage is TRBV9 and J usage is TRBJ2-7; tentatively, D is TRBD1 (6 bases). The germline V and J ends were trimmed by 0 bases and 0 bases, with 10 bases remaining between them. The CDR3 is made up of 15 amino acids. In germline, CDR1 is SGDLS, CDR2 YYNGEE. DNA of the CDR3: TGTGCCAGCAGCGTAGGCTCAGGGGACTCCTACGAGCAGTACTTC. Its translation: CASSVGSGDSYEQYF. Supplemented by reference TRBV9 and TRBJ2-7, the full variable domain reads DSGVTQTPKHLITATGQRVTLRCSPRSGDLSVYWYQQSLDQGLQFLIQYYNGEERAKGNILERFSAQQFPDLHSELNLSSLELGDSALYFCASSVGSGDSYEQYFGPGTRLTVT.

The chain combines TRBV7-8 with TRBJ1-5; D uncertain. Trimming shortened V by 1 base and J by 6 bases, and 4 bases separated the two germline ends. The germline V gene encodes CDR1 SGHVS and CDR2 FQNEAQ. This CDR3 has 12 amino acids. CDR3 sequence reads: CASSLGRQPQHF. CDR3 in DNA: TGTGCCAGCAGCTTAGGTCGTCAGCCCCAGCATTTT.

The V call is TRBV13, the J call TRBJ1-1, with a weak D call TRBD1 (5 bases). This CDR3 is built from 14 residues. The germline gives CDR1 PRHDT, CDR2 FYEKMQ (reference sequence). The V end was cut by 2 bases, the J end by 3 bases, with 10 bases between. CDR3 amino acids: CASSLSGRDTEAFF. The CDR3 DNA follows: TGTGCCAGCAGCTTATCAGGGCGCGACACTGAAGCTTTCTTT.

The chain couples TRBV7-2 to TRBJ1-1; D not certain. The CDR3 consists of 12 residues. Germline CDR1 SGHTA, CDR2 FQGNSA. V gave up 4 bases and J gave up 11 bases, with 14 bases separating them. The CDR3 reads CASSSPGRVAFF. The CDR3 DNA reads TGTGCCAGCAGCTCCCCCGGGAGGGTGGCTTTCTTT.

This chain links TRBV4-2 with TRBJ2-3; maybe TRBD1 (6 bases). This CDR3 contains 16 residues. CDR1 is LGHNA and CDR2 is YNFKEQ in the germline V gene. With 5 bases removed from V and 8 bases from J, the gap between germline ends came to 23 bases. The CDR3 DNA reads as TGTGCCAGCAGCTTACCCGGTGGGGGCTTTACGGTTACGCAGTATTTT. Protein sequence: CASSLPGGGFTVTQYF.

This sequence joins TRBV5-4 and TRBJ1-2; no clear D. Trimming left V 4 bases short and J 0 bases short, with 13 bases between. Germline loops: CDR1 SGHNT, CDR2 YYREEE (reference sequence). The CDR3 spans 15 residues. This CDR3 is CASSSPDGSNYGYTF. DNA for the CDR3: TGTGCCAGCAGCAGCCCGGATGGGTCTAACTATGGCTACACCTTC.

This chain uses TRBV2 with TRBJ2-7, with TRBD2 matching 7 bases. The CDR3 consists of 12 residues. The V gene's germline CDR1 is SNHLY and CDR2 FYNNEI. The V and J ends lost 8 bases and 0 bases, in that order; junction bases with no gene match: 1. The CDR3 is CASGGDSYEQYF. DNA of the CDR3: TGTGCCAGCGGGGGGGACTCCTACGAGCAGTACTTC.

This clone was counted once. The rearrangement uses TRBV2 and TRBJ1-4; TRBD1 matches 7 bases. There are 13 residues in the CDR3. The V gene end was trimmed by 4 bases and the J gene end by 8 bases; junction bases not matched to a gene: 4. Germline V CDR1 and CDR2: SNHLY, FYNNEI. The CDR3 DNA sequence: TGTGCCAGCAGTGGGGACAGAGGGGAAAAACTGTTTTTT. This gives the protein CASSGDRGEKLFF.

Note on this clone: This CDR3 is also generated by other DNA sequences in the sample. The chain couples TRBV4-3 to TRBJ1-2; D perhaps matches TRBD1 (6 bases). Trimming shortened V by 3 bases and J by 6 bases, and 8 bases separated the two germline ends. CDR1 is LGHNA and CDR2 is YSLEER in the germline V gene. The CDR3 extends over 12 amino acids. The CDR3 region has the DNA TGCGCCAGCAGCCAGGGGGGCCATGGCTACACCTTC. This codes for CASSQGGHGYTF.

CDR3 sequence: CASSQPRSRREQFF. In DNA, the CDR3 is TGCGCCAGCAGCCAACCCCGGAGTAGACGGGAGCAGTTCTTC. The rearrangement links TRBV4-1 to TRBJ2-1; D not resolved. Germline assignment: CDR1 MGHRA and CDR2 YSYEKL. V dropped 2 bases and J dropped 10 bases, with 15 bases sitting between them. This CDR3 has 14 residues.

Details on this clone: Germline is not matched at one junction end, which may reflect a read error. The same CDR3 arises from other DNA sequences in this sample as well. This sequence joins TRBV18 and TRBJ2-4, with D possibly being TRBD2 (6 bases). Germline values: CDR1 KGHSH, CDR2 LQKENI. This CDR3 is built from 15 residues. The CDR3 reads CASSPQAGAKNIQYF. CDR3 sequence (DNA): TGTGCCAGCTCGCCACAAGCGGGAGCCAAAAACATTCAGTACTTC.

This clone was observed once. This chain connects TRBV15 to TRBJ2-1, with D hard to call. The CDR3 is made up of 13 amino acids. Looked up from germline, CDR1 is LNHNV and CDR2 is YYDKDF (reference sequence). Trimming took 7 bases from V and 4 from J, leaving 11 bases between them. DNA for the CDR3: TGTGCCACCACCCGACAAAGATACAATGAGCAGTTCTTC. This codes for CATTRQRYNEQFF.

The chain uses TRBV6-5 and TRBJ2-5; D might be TRBD1 or TRBD2, each matching 5 bases. Germline CDR1 is MNHEY and CDR2 is SVGAGI. Trimming shortened V by 6 bases and J by 1 base, and 6 bases separated the two germline ends. The CDR3 contains 12 residues. The CDR3 DNA reads TGTGCCAGCAGGGGGACCCAAGAGACCCAGTACTTC. Amino acid sequence: CASRGTQETQYF.

The chain links TRBV29-1 to TRBJ2-1; 8 bases fit TRBD1. Germline CDR1 SQVTM, CDR2 ANQGSEA. The CDR3 loop spans 12 amino acids. Trimming at V came to 3 bases and at J to 6 bases, leaving 1 base not matched to a gene. CDR3 nucleotide sequence: TGCAGCGTTGATACAGGGGGCAATGAGCAGTTCTTC. This sequence encodes CSVDTGGNEQFF.

This chain joins TRBV5-1 and TRBJ2-1, with 12 bases that match TRBD2. V dropped 0 bases and J dropped 0; count of bases not matched to a gene: 10. From germline, CDR1 is SGHRS and CDR2 YFSETQ. The CDR3 sequence is 20 residues long. The CDR3 loop is CASSLAPGLAGGNSYNEQFF. The CDR3 coding sequence is TGCGCCAGCAGCTTGGCCCCGGGCCTAGCGGGAGGGAACTCCTACAATGAGCAGTTCTTC. The variable domain in full, completed from reference TRBV5-1 and TRBJ2-1, reads KAGVTQTPRYLIKTRGQQVTLSCSPISGHRSVSWYQQTPGQGLQFLFEYFSETQRNKGNFPGRFSGRQFSNSRSEMNVSTLELGDSALYLCASSLAPGLAGGNSYNEQFFGPGTRLTVL.

The V and J genes are TRBV4-2 and TRBJ2-7; the match to TRBD2 covers 13 bases. The V gene's germline CDR1 is LGHNA and CDR2 YNFKEQ. The CDR3 has 16 residues. V was pared by 2 bases and J by 2 bases, with 3 bases of the junction left unmatched. CDR3 DNA sequence: TGTGCCAGCAGCCAATATGGGACTAGCGGGGCCTACGAGCAGTACTTC. It is translated as CASSQYGTSGAYEQYF.

This clone was counted many times. In nucleotides, the CDR3 is TGTGCCAGCAGACCCGAGCGGGATGGGGAGACCCAGTACTTC. Protein product: CASRPERDGETQYF. The rearrangement uses TRBV5-4 and TRBJ2-5, with 7 bases identical to TRBD2. The CDR3 has 14 amino acids. J lost 5 bases, V lost 5 bases, and 9 bases had no gene match. Germline lookup yields CDR1 SGHNT and CDR2 YYREEE (reference sequence).

The V and J genes are TRBV18 and TRBJ1-4, with D uncertain. The germline V gene encodes CDR1 KGHSH and CDR2 LQKENI. V was clipped by 4 bases and J by 6 bases, with 12 bases between them. There are 14 residues in the CDR3. CDR3 sequence reads: CASSLAGLDEKLFF. The CDR3 DNA sequence: TGTGCCAGCTCACTAGCTGGGTTGGATGAAAAACTGTTTTTT.

A remark on this clone: A much larger clone lies a single base off, so this may be a read error. Since the CDR3 does not end with the conserved phenylalanine or tryptophan, this likely comes from a read error. The chain has TRBV29-1 and TRBJ1-2, with D unresolved. The CDR3 covers 14 residues. Per germline, CDR1 SQVTM and CDR2 ANQGSEA. V was pared by 0 bases and J by 6 bases, with 14 bases between. This CDR3 is CSVEDRGSGNGYTL. The CDR3 region has the DNA TGCAGCGTTGAAGATCGTGGGTCTGGGAATGGCTACACCCTC.

This clone showed up just a few times. The rearrangement uses TRBV18 and TRBJ2-2, with 7 nucleotides matching TRBD1. The CDR3 length is 15 residues. V was clipped by 3 bases and J by 6 bases; unmatched bases: 7. CDR1 KGHSH and CDR2 LQKENI come from the germline V gene. The CDR3 here is CASSPETGWSGELFF. Here the CDR3 DNA reads TGTGCCAGCTCACCGGAGACAGGGTGGTCCGGGGAGCTGTTTTTT.

This clone was found once. A far larger clone is off by one base, so a read error is likely. The rearrangement uses TRBV11-2 and TRBJ2-1; D may be TRBD2 (6 bases). Germline CDR1 SGHAT, CDR2 FQNNGV. This CDR3 is built from 13 residues. V was cut by 5 bases and J by 7 bases, with 12 bases left in between. CDR3 DNA: TGTGCCAGCAGCCGGGGGTGTGTGAATGAGCAGTTCTTC. Its protein product is CASSRGCVNEQFF.

The chain is built from TRBV6-5 and TRBJ2-2; tentative D call: TRBD1 (6 bases). The ends were cut back, 6 bases at V and 5 bases at J, with 16 bases in the middle. There are 15 residues in the CDR3. CDR1 MNHEY and CDR2 SVGAGI come from the germline V gene. In DNA, the CDR3 is TGTGCCAGCAGCAGGGGTGGTTGGAGGACCGGGGAGCTGTTTTTT. Translation: CASSRGGWRTGELFF.